This entry describes one T cell receptor beta chain. These data belong to a study of T cell changes during pregnancy in multiple sclerosis. Trimming removed 5 bases at V and 7 bases at J, with 17 bases between. The length of the CDR3 is 14 residues. Looked up from germline, CDR1 is MNHNY and CDR2 is SVGAGI (reference sequence). Profiling relied on immunoSEQ multiplex PCR, and the TCRdb table lists in-frame clones only, not all of them. Here the sample spans 43,000 or so clones, about 92% being singletons. This receptor was obtained from a female donor with multiple sclerosis, enrolled in a pregnancy study. Specimen: peripheral blood, collected in the third trimester of pregnancy. The gene calls are TRBV6-6 and TRBJ1-1, with D tentatively TRBD1 (5 bases). CDR3 amino acids: CASSPPPYRSEAFF. The CDR3, as DNA: TGTGCCAGCAGTCCACCTCCGTACAGGAGTGAAGCTTTCTTT.